The present entry profiles one TCR beta chain with its context. This sample was included in a study of identifying expanded T cells in peripheral blood. The CDR3 has 13 residues. The V gene's germline CDR1 is MNHEY and CDR2 SMNVEV (reference sequence). V lost 6 bases to trimming and J lost 7 bases, with 15 bases between them. The protocol was immunoSEQ multiplex PCR, while the TCRdb copy is restricted to in-frame clones and leaves out a portion. The table records about 100,000 clones, roughly 85% of them present only once. This sequence was found in a person between 18 and 75 years old in good health. The chain is built from TRBV27 and TRBJ1-1; tentatively, D is TRBD1 (6 bases). The sample was blood. The CDR3 reads CASRAGATYEAFF. CDR3 nucleotides: TGTGCCAGCAGAGCAGGGGCCACCTATGAAGCTTTCTTT.